The 26 T cell receptor beta chains given below trace back to one sample, sequenced in a study of beta chain features in type 1 diabetes. Points from the study as a whole: All four CD4+ subsets of Type 1 diabetes patients contained TCRB CDR3s that were moderately but significantly shorter.

As every portion of the isolated RNA was reverse transcribed, the sequencing read expressed TCRB transcripts. The repertoire was sequenced with immunoSEQ multiplex PCR; TCRdb's copy has only in-frame clones and lacks some. Of some 240,000 clones in the sample, roughly 17% were seen once. Their antigens remain unidentified. The source material was naive CD4+ T cells from blood. The receptors stem from a man aged 30-40 years with type 1 diabetes.

V gene TRBV7-9 combines with J gene TRBJ2-3; D uncertain. V lost 3 bases to trimming and J lost 2 bases, with 6 bases between them. The CDR3 runs 13 residues. Germline lookup yields CDR1 SEHNR and CDR2 FQNEAQ (reference sequence). The CDR3 sequence: CASSFLATDTQYF. CDR3 sequence (DNA): TGTGCCAGCAGCTTCCTGGCCACAGATACGCAGTATTTT.

This chain links TRBV27 with TRBJ1-4; TRBD1 matches at 9 bases. Germline V gene data show CDR1 as MNHEY and CDR2 as SMNVEV (reference sequence). The CDR3 has 14 residues. With V trimmed by 4 bases and J by 7 bases, 4 bases remained unmatched. CDR3 in amino acids: CASSWGQGGEKLFF. In DNA, the CDR3 is TGTGCCAGCAGTTGGGGACAGGGCGGTGAAAAACTGTTTTTT.

The CDR3 region is CASRVQVEETQYF. In nucleotides, the CDR3 is TGTGCCAGCAGGGTACAGGTAGAAGAGACCCAGTACTTC. The chain couples TRBV7-2 to TRBJ2-5; tentatively, D is TRBD1 (5 bases). The germline V gene has CDR1 SGHTA and CDR2 FQGNSA. Trimming shortened V by 6 bases and J by 3 bases, and 11 bases separated the two germline ends. CDR3 length: 13 residues.

This clone has just a few counts. V and J are TRBV28 and TRBJ2-7; TRBD1 aligns across 9 bases. The CDR3 loop spans 14 amino acids. The trim removed 5 bases at V and 2 bases at J, leaving 4 bases unmatched. CDR1 is MDHEN and CDR2 is SYDVKM in the germline V gene. The CDR3 DNA reads TGTGCCAGCAGTACCCGGACAGGGGCCTACGAGCAGTACTTC. Protein: CASSTRTGAYEQYF.

In the case of this clone: At one end the junction does not follow the germline gene, possibly because of a read error. This chain connects TRBV10-3 to TRBJ2-5, with D unclear. The CDR3 is 15 residues long. The germline V gene encodes CDR1 ENHRY and CDR2 SYGVKD. The CDR3, as DNA: TGTGCCATCAGTAAGTCGGCCAAGAACGAGGAGACCCAGTACTTC. Protein sequence: CAISKSAKNEETQYF.

Only a few counts were recorded for this clone. J is TRBJ2-3 and V is TRBV5-1, with unresolved D. V was cut by 4 bases and J by 4 bases, with 10 bases left in between. Germline assignment: CDR1 SGHRS and CDR2 YFSETQ. This CDR3 is built from 13 residues. This chain's CDR3 is CASSRLTADTQYF. CDR3 DNA: TGCGCCAGCAGCCGTTTGACTGCAGATACGCAGTATTTT.

This clone was found a few times. The CDR3 DNA is TGTGCCAGCAGCCCATACTCCCATCCCCCCAATGAGCAGTTCTTC. Amino acids: CASSPYSHPPNEQFF. J is TRBJ2-1 and V is TRBV7-9; the D is unclear. The V end was cut by 5 bases, the J end by 6 bases, with 17 bases between. The CDR3 loop spans 15 amino acids. CDR1 and CDR2 from the germline V gene are SEHNR and FQNEAQ (reference sequence).

CDR3 DNA sequence: TGTGCCAGCAGCAGGGCGACAGGGGTTCACGAGCAGTACTTC. Its translation is CASSRATGVHEQYF. The rearrangement joins TRBV5-4 to TRBJ2-7, with 8 bases aligning to TRBD1. The CDR3 spans 14 residues. J gave up 5 bases and V 4 bases, and 8 bases lay outside the gene matches. CDR1 and CDR2 (germline): SGHNT, YYREEE (reference sequence). The full variable domain, its missing parts supplied by reference TRBV5-4 and TRBJ2-7, is ETGVTQSPTHLIKTRGQQVTLRCSSQSGHNTVSWYQQALGQGPQFIFQYYREEENGRGNFPPRFSGLQFPNYSSELNVNALELDDSALYLCASSRATGVHEQYFGPGTRLTVT.

This chain connects TRBV11-2 to TRBJ2-1; possibly TRBD1 for D (6 bases). The CDR3 loop spans 16 amino acids. Germline V gives CDR1 SGHAT, CDR2 FQNNGV. V was cut by 1 base and J by 4 bases, with 14 bases left in between. The CDR3 sequence: CASSLGIKDRYNEQFF. The CDR3 coding sequence is TGTGCCAGCAGCTTAGGGATAAAAGACAGGTACAATGAGCAGTTCTTC.

This chain uses TRBV5-1 with TRBJ2-5, with TRBD2 matching 9 bases. Per the germline V gene, CDR1 is SGHRS and CDR2 is YFSETQ. Trimming took 4 bases from V and 5 from J; bases not matched to a gene: 3. The CDR3 extends over 13 amino acids. CDR3 sequence reads: CASSPSGTETQYF. In DNA form, the CDR3 reads TGCGCCAGCAGCCCTAGCGGGACGGAGACCCAGTACTTC.

The V and J genes are TRBV27 and TRBJ2-3, with unresolved D. Per the germline V gene, CDR1 is MNHEY and CDR2 is SMNVEV (reference sequence). Between the trimmed V and J ends, which lost 5 bases and 2 bases, there was a span of 14 bases. This CDR3 has 15 residues. CDR3 amino acids: CASSRSPGLTDTQYF. The CDR3 bases are TGTGCCAGCAGTCGGTCCCCGGGTCTCACAGATACGCAGTATTTT.

This chain links TRBV5-6 with TRBJ2-3, with unresolved D. The ends were cut back, 0 bases at V and 0 bases at J, with 17 bases in the middle. The CDR3 spans 18 residues. CDR1 is SGHDT and CDR2 is YYEEEE in the germline V gene. CDR3: CASSLGPPSTLSTDTQYF. The DNA of the CDR3 is TGTGCCAGCAGCTTGGGCCCCCCCTCTACGTTAAGCACAGATACGCAGTATTTT. The variable domain in full, completed from reference TRBV5-6 and TRBJ2-3, reads DAGVTQSPTHLIKTRGQQVTLRCSPKSGHDTVSWYQQALGQGPQFIFQYYEEEERQRGNFPDRFSGHQFPNYSSELNVNALLLGDSALYLCASSLGPPSTLSTDTQYFGPGTRLTVL.

This clone has just a few counts. The chain couples TRBV29-1 to TRBJ1-1; the D gene is possibly TRBD1 (5 bases). CDR1 and CDR2 (germline): SQVTM, ANQGSEA. The CDR3 runs 14 residues. V was pared by 2 bases and J by 0 bases, with 10 bases between. CDR3 in amino acids: CSVEMLTVNTEAFF. The CDR3 DNA sequence: TGCAGCGTTGAAATGCTGACAGTGAACACTGAAGCTTTCTTT.

This clone has more than one count but fewer than ten. The V and J genes are TRBV7-9 and TRBJ2-5; a weak D match, TRBD2 (6 bases). The V gene lost 5 bases and the J gene lost 5 bases, with 15 bases spanning the gap. CDR1 is SEHNR, CDR2 FQNEAQ, per germline (reference sequence). The CDR3 length is 14 residues. The CDR3, as DNA: TGTGCCAGCAGCCCATCCGGGACTGGGGAGACCCAGTACTTC. This translates into CASSPSGTGETQYF.

The chain joins TRBV28 to TRBJ2-7, with D perhaps TRBD2 (6 bases). The length of the CDR3 is 14 residues. Germline V CDR1 and CDR2: MDHEN, SYDVKM. Trimming shortened V by 5 bases and J by 1 base, and 12 bases separated the two germline ends. CDR3 amino acids: CASSTHAGSYEQYF. CDR3 sequence (DNA): TGTGCCAGCAGTACTCATGCGGGGTCCTACGAGCAGTACTTC.

This chain links TRBV27 with TRBJ1-3; D uncertain. CDR3 length: 14 amino acids. CDR1 and CDR2 (germline): MNHEY, SMNVEV (reference sequence). Trimming cost V 5 bases and J 2 bases, with 10 bases left between them. CDR3 bases: TGTGCCAGCAGTCCCAGCGGGGCTGGAAACACCATATATTTT. It yields the protein CASSPSGAGNTIYF.

This clone has just a few counts. V and J are TRBV9 and TRBJ1-4; D gene uncertain. Looked up from germline, CDR1 is SGDLS and CDR2 is YYNGEE. The length of the CDR3 is 15 residues. Trimming left V 0 bases short and J 5 bases short, with 11 bases between. The DNA of the CDR3 is TGTGCCAGCAGCGTAGTTCAAGGGCAGAATGAAAAACTGTTTTTT. Its translation is CASSVVQGQNEKLFF.

The rearrangement links TRBV30 to TRBJ2-7; TRBD2 matches 9 bases. Germline CDR1 is GTSNPN and CDR2 is SVGIG (reference sequence). The CDR3 length is 14 residues. V dropped 0 bases and J dropped 6; count of bases not matched to a gene: 6. Here the CDR3 reads CAWSVQAGGIEQYF. CDR3 in DNA: TGTGCCTGGAGTGTACAAGCGGGAGGAATCGAGCAGTACTTC.

This clone was seen a few times. The V gene is TRBV6-5, the J gene TRBJ1-2, with D possibly being TRBD1 (5 bases). Germline assignment: CDR1 MNHEY and CDR2 SVGAGI. V lost 4 bases and J 4 bases, leaving 13 bases between the germline ends. The CDR3 totals 14 residues. The CDR3 DNA follows: TGTGCCAGCAGTTCCTCGGGACCTACCTATGGCTACACCTTC. The encoded protein is CASSSSGPTYGYTF.

A few counts support this clone. This sample includes further DNA sequences coding for the same CDR3. The rearrangement links TRBV6-1 to TRBJ2-3; unclear D gene. The CDR3 contains 11 residues. V was shortened by 6 bases and J by 2 bases, with 3 bases between the two germline ends. The germline CDR1 and CDR2 sequences are MNHNS and SASEGT. CDR3 protein: CASSPTDTQYF. The CDR3 region has the DNA TGTGCCAGCAGCCCCACAGATACGCAGTATTTT.

The chain links TRBV10-3 to TRBJ2-1, with D perhaps TRBD2 (6 bases). This CDR3 contains 16 residues. V lost 4 bases and J lost 0, with 13 bases in between. Germline CDR1 ENHRY, CDR2 SYGVKD. The CDR3 nucleotides read TGTGCCATCAGTGGAGGCTACGGGAGCTCCTACAATGAGCAGTTCTTC. Protein: CAISGGYGSSYNEQFF.

A remark on this clone: The same CDR3 also results from other DNA sequences found in this sample. The chain couples TRBV20-1 to TRBJ2-1; no definite D call. Deletions cut 3 bases from V and 6 bases from J, with 3 bases between. CDR3 length equals 10 residues. Germline V gene sequence: CDR1 DFQATT, CDR2 SNEGSKA (reference sequence). The CDR3 DNA reads TGCAGTGCTAGCCTCAATGAGCAGTTCTTC. As protein: CSASLNEQFF.

This rearrangement joins TRBV28 to TRBJ2-5; D assignment may be TRBD1 or TRBD2 (7 bases each). Per germline, CDR1 MDHEN and CDR2 SYDVKM. The CDR3 sequence is 13 residues long. Between the trimmed V and J ends, which lost 10 bases and 5 bases, there was a span of 17 bases. The CDR3 loop is CAILGGGRETQYF. In nucleotides, the CDR3 is TGTGCCATTCTGGGAGGGGGCAGGGAGACCCAGTACTTC.

The chain couples TRBV7-2 to TRBJ2-7, with D uncertain. Trimming removed 1 base at V and 2 bases at J, with 9 bases between. This CDR3 comprises 14 residues. Germline V gene sequence: CDR1 SGHTA, CDR2 FQGNSA. CDR3 amino acids: CASSLGGSAYEQYF. DNA for the CDR3: TGTGCCAGCAGCTTAGGCGGTAGTGCCTACGAGCAGTACTTC.

This clone was seen a handful of times. Other nucleotide sequences in the sample specify the same CDR3. This rearrangement joins TRBV28 to TRBJ2-7, with a tentative D call TRBD1 (6 bases). The germline CDR1 and CDR2 sequences are MDHEN and SYDVKM. The CDR3 has 14 amino acids. Trimming stripped 4 bases from V and 0 bases from J, with 10 bases between. The CDR3: CASSSGQSSYEQYF. DNA for the CDR3: TGTGCCAGCAGTTCCGGACAGTCCTCCTACGAGCAGTACTTC.

V and J are TRBV15 and TRBJ2-5; the D gene is possibly TRBD1 (5 bases). Trimming removed 5 bases from V and 7 bases from J, with 14 bases in between. This CDR3 has 13 amino acids. Germline CDR1 and CDR2: LNHNV and YYDKDF (reference sequence). In DNA form, the CDR3 reads TGTGCCACCAGCGCGGACATTGTAGGGACCCAGTACTTC. Encoded protein: CATSADIVGTQYF.